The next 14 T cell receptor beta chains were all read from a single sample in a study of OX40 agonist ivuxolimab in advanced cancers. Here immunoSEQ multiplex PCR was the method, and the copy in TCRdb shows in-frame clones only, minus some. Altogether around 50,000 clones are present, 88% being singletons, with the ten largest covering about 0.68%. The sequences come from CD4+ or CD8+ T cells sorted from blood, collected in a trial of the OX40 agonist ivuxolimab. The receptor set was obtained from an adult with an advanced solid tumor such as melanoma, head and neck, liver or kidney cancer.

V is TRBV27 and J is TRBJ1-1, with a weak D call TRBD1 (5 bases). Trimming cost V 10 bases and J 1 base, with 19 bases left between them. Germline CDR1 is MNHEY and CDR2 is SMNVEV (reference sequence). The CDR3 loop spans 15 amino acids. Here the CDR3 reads CATAVWGGANTEAFF. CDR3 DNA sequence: TGTGCCACCGCGGTGTGGGGCGGTGCGAACACTGAAGCTTTCTTT.

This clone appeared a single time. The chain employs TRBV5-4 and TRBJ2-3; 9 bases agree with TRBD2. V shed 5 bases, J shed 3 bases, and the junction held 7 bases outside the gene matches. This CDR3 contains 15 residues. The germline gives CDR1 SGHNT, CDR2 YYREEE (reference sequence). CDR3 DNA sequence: TGTGCCAGCAGGGCAATTAGCGGGAGAACAGATACGCAGTATTTT. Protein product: CASRAISGRTDTQYF.

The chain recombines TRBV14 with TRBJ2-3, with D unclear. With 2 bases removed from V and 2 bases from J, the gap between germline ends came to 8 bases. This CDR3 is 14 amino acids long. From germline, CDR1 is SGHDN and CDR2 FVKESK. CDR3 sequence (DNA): TGTGCCAGCAGCCAACCAAGGGCCACAGATACGCAGTATTTT. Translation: CASSQPRATDTQYF.

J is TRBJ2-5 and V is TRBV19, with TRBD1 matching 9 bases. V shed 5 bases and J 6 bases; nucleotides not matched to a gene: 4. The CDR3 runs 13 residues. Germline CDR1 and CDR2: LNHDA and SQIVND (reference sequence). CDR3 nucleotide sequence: TGTGCCAGTAGTTCCGGACAGGGGCAGACCCAGTACTTC. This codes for CASSSGQGQTQYF.

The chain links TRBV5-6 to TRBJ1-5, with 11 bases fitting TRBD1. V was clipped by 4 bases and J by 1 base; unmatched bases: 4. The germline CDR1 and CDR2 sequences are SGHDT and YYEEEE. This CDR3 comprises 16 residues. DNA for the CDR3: TGTGCCAGCAGCCCGGGGACAGGGGGGAGCAATCAGCCCCAGCATTTT. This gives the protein CASSPGTGGSNQPQHF. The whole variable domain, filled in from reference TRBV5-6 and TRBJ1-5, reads DAGVTQSPTHLIKTRGQQVTLRCSPKSGHDTVSWYQQALGQGPQFIFQYYEEEERQRGNFPDRFSGHQFPNYSSELNVNALLLGDSALYLCASSPGTGGSNQPQHFGDGTRLSIL.

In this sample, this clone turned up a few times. The CDR3 DNA is TGCGCCAGCAGCGCGGATGGGGGGCCCACAGATACGCAGTATTTT. It translates to CASSADGGPTDTQYF. The chain joins TRBV5-1 to TRBJ2-3; TRBD1 or TRBD2 may be the D gene (6 bases each). Germline lookup yields CDR1 SGHRS and CDR2 YFSETQ. Trimming shortened V by 4 bases and J by 2 bases, and 14 bases separated the two germline ends. The CDR3 length is 15 residues.

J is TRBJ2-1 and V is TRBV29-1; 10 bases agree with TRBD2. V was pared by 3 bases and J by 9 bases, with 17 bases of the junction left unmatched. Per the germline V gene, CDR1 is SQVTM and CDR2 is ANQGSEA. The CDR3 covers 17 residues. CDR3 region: CSVDRASGSFGEGEQFF. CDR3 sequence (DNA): TGCAGCGTTGATCGGGCTAGCGGGAGTTTTGGGGAGGGTGAGCAGTTCTTC.

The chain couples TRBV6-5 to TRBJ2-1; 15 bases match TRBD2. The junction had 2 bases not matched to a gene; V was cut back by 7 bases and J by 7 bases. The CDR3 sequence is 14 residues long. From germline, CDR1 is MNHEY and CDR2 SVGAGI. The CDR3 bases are TGTGCCAGCACCGGACTAGCGGGAGGGAATGAGCAGTTCTTC. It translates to CASTGLAGGNEQFF.

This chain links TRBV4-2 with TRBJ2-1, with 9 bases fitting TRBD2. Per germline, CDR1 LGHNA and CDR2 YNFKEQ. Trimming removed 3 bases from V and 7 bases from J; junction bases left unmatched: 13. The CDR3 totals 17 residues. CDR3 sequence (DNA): TGTGCCAGCAGCCATGATCCCGGGACTAGCCCCTCAAATGAGCAGTTCTTC. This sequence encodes CASSHDPGTSPSNEQFF.

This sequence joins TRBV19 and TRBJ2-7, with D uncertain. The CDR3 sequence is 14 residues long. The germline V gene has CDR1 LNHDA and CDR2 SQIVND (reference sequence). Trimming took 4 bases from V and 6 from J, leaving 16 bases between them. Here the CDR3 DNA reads TGTGCCAGTAGTACGGGTGGTCGGGCTAGCGAGCAGTACTTC. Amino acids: CASSTGGRASEQYF.

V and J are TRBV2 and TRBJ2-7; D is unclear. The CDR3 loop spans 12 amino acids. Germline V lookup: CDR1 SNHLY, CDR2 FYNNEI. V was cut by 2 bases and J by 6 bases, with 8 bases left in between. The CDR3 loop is CASSEFPTEQYF. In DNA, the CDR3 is TGTGCCAGCAGTGAATTTCCTACCGAGCAGTACTTC.

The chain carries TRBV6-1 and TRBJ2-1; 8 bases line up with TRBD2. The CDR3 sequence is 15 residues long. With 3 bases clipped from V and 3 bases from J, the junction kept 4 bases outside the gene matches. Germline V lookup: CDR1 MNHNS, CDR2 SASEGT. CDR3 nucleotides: TGTGCCAGCAGTGACAGCGGGAGCTTCTACAATGAGCAGTTCTTC. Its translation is CASSDSGSFYNEQFF.

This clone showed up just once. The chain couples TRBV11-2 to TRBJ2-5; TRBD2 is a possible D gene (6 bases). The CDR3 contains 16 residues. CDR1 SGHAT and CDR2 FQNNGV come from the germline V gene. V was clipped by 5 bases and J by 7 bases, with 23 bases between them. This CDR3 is CASSPPEGLVRGTQYF. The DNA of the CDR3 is TGTGCCAGCAGCCCACCTGAGGGGCTAGTGCGGGGGACCCAGTACTTC.

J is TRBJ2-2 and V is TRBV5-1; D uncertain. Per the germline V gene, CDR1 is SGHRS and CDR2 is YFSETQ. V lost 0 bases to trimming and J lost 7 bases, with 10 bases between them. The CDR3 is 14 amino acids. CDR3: CASSLAEQGGELFF. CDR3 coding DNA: TGCGCCAGCAGCTTGGCCGAACAAGGCGGGGAGCTGTTTTTT.